This T cell receptor (beta chain) was documented in a study of PD-1 blockade in mismatch repair-deficient tumors. About the research overall: Patients had over ten mismatch repair-deficient cancer types and were previously treated and progressing.

The TCR-sequenced patients were a few responders to pembrolizumab. Measured with immunoSEQ multiplex PCR; TCRdb has only the in-frame clones, and not every one. The top ten hold approximately 5% of the sample, which has 65,000 to 80,000 clones, 78% seen once. The V gene lost 6 bases and the J gene lost 3 bases, with 5 bases spanning the gap. CDR1 and CDR2 (germline): MNHNS, SASEGT. The CDR3 is 12 amino acids. The input for sequencing was peripheral blood, taken 2 weeks after starting pembrolizumab. The chain is built from TRBV6-1 and TRBJ2-2; maybe TRBD2 (5 bases). The TCR sequence derives from an adult with mismatch repair-deficient cancer. CDR3 nucleotides: TGTGCCAGCAGGAGGGACACCGGGGAGCTGTTTTTT. This translates into CASRRDTGELFF.